A single sample gave rise to the 29 T cell receptor beta chains below, sequenced in a study of cytomegalovirus exposure and HLA in healthy donors. In the PCR, 60 Vbeta and 13 Jbeta primers were used. Using immunoSEQ multiplex PCR, the repertoire was profiled, and TCRdb retains in-frame clones only, with some absent. The sample yields about 190,000 clones, roughly 87% seen once. Material for sequencing was PBMCs. The origin of the receptors is a boy aged 2 to 9 in good health and CMV-seronegative.

The sample holds a few counts of this clone. The genes are TRBV6-1 and TRBJ1-6; D is unresolved. The ends were cut back, 3 bases at V and 0 bases at J, with 9 bases in the middle. The CDR3 contains 16 residues. Germline-derived CDR1 and CDR2 are MNHNS and SASEGT. CDR3 coding DNA: TGTGCCAGCAGTGATAGTCTGAGCTCCTATAATTCACCCCTCCACTTT. Protein product: CASSDSLSSYNSPLHF.

The J gene is TRBJ2-5, the V gene TRBV5-1, with 9 bases that match TRBD1. The better agreement between TRBJ2-7 and the DNA end casts doubt on the J call. This CDR3 spans 14 amino acids. Germline V gene sequence: CDR1 SGHRS, CDR2 YFSETQ. CDR3 bases: TGCGCCAGCAGCCGGGACAGGGTCTCCTACGAGCAGTACTTC. Translation: CASSRDRVSYEQYF.

The chain combines TRBV19 with TRBJ2-7, with 7 bases identical to TRBD1. The CDR3 is 15 residues long. The germline V gene has CDR1 LNHDA and CDR2 SQIVND (reference sequence). With 3 bases clipped from V and 3 bases from J, the junction kept 8 bases outside the gene matches. The chain's CDR3 is CASSIVPGQIYEQYF. In nucleotides, the CDR3 is TGTGCCAGTAGTATTGTTCCGGGACAGATCTACGAGCAGTACTTC.

The gene calls are TRBV7-9 and TRBJ2-7; D is undetermined. The CDR3 runs to 15 residues. Germline CDR1 SEHNR, CDR2 FQNEAQ (reference sequence). V was pared by 5 bases and J by 9 bases, with 23 bases between. DNA of the CDR3: TGTGCCAGCAGCCCCACCGCGAACCTGGTATTTGGGCAGTACTTC. Residues: CASSPTANLVFGQYF.

The CDR3: CASSEVEAGGAGELFF. In DNA form, the CDR3 reads TGTGCCAGCAGTGAAGTCGAGGCAGGGGGAGCCGGGGAGCTGTTTTTT. This chain connects TRBV6-1 to TRBJ2-2, with TRBD1 matching over 7 bases. Germline lookup yields CDR1 MNHNS and CDR2 SASEGT. The CDR3 has 16 amino acids. After removal of 1 base from V and 6 bases from J, the junction contained 8 bases not matched to a gene.

The rearrangement joins TRBV5-5 to TRBJ2-7, with 8 bases matching TRBD2. The germline CDR1 and CDR2 sequences are SGHKS and YYEKEE (reference sequence). CDR3 size: 14 residues. V shed 6 bases and J 1 base; nucleotides not matched to a gene: 6. This chain's CDR3 is CASTVLAASYEQYF. The CDR3 coding sequence is TGTGCCAGCACGGTACTAGCGGCATCCTACGAGCAGTACTTC.

As DNA, the CDR3 is TGTGCCAGCAGCTCACAGCGGGAGCTACGCCCAGATACGCAGTATTTT. Encoded protein: CASSSQRELRPDTQYF. The chain employs TRBV7-8 and TRBJ2-3; 8 nucleotides align to TRBD2. CDR1 is SGHVS and CDR2 is FQNEAQ in the germline V gene. The CDR3 runs to 16 residues. Trimming took 4 bases from V and 4 from J; bases not matched to a gene: 10.

This rearrangement joins TRBV5-4 to TRBJ2-7; D might be TRBD2 (6 bases). V gave up 4 bases and J gave up 2 bases, with 16 bases separating them. The CDR3 spans 15 residues. From germline, CDR1 is SGHNT and CDR2 YYREEE (reference sequence). The CDR3: CASSTLGGPTYEQYF. In nucleotides, the CDR3 is TGTGCCAGCAGCACCCTGGGGGGACCCACCTACGAGCAGTACTTC.

The CDR3 here is CASSPDRFGEKLFF. CDR3 coding DNA: TGCGCCAGCAGCCCCGACAGGTTCGGTGAAAAACTGTTTTTT. The chain links TRBV5-1 to TRBJ1-4; tentatively, D is TRBD1 (6 bases). Germline CDR1 and CDR2: SGHRS and YFSETQ. This CDR3 is built from 14 residues. V was pared by 4 bases and J by 7 bases, with 14 bases between.

The V and J genes are TRBV28 and TRBJ2-3; TRBD2 matches 8 bases. This CDR3 has 18 amino acids. Germline V gene sequence: CDR1 MDHEN, CDR2 SYDVKM. Trimming at V came to 5 bases and at J to 0 bases, leaving 13 bases not matched to a gene. CDR3 nucleotide sequence: TGTGCCAGCAGTGCGGGCGGGGGGTTTTCAGCTAGCACAGATACGCAGTATTTT. Its translation is CASSAGGGFSASTDTQYF.

The chain recombines TRBV12-5 with TRBJ1-1; perhaps TRBD1 as D (5 bases). The CDR3 consists of 13 residues. Germline V gives CDR1 LGHNT, CDR2 FRNRAP. Trimming shortened V by 7 bases and J by 4 bases, and 13 bases separated the two germline ends. CDR3 loop: CASVGGDGTEAFF. CDR3 DNA sequence: TGTGCTAGTGTTGGAGGGGATGGCACTGAAGCTTTCTTT. The full variable domain, its missing parts supplied by reference TRBV12-5 and TRBJ1-1, is DARVTQTPRHKVTEMGQEVTMRCQPILGHNTVFWYRQTMMQGLELLAYFRNRAPLDDSGMPKDRFSAEMPDATLATLKIQPSEPRDSAVYFCASVGGDGTEAFFGQGTRLTVV.

This clone has more than one count but fewer than ten. DNA for the CDR3: TGTGCCAGCAGCCCACCCCATGGGGGACAGAGCTCCTACGAGCAGTACTTC. It yields the protein CASSPPHGGQSSYEQYF. This sequence joins TRBV27 and TRBJ2-7, with 7 bases fitting TRBD1. V was clipped by 6 bases and J by 0 bases; unmatched bases: 14. The CDR3 loop spans 17 amino acids. Per germline, CDR1 MNHEY and CDR2 SMNVEV (reference sequence).

To note about this clone: The junction differs from germline at one of its ends, possibly a read error. The chain is built from TRBV28 and TRBJ2-1; 7 bases are shared with TRBD1. Germline CDR1 and CDR2: MDHEN and SYDVKM. The CDR3 is 12 amino acids. The CDR3: CASSSQGELGVF. The DNA of the CDR3 is TGTGCCAGCAGTTCTCAGGGGGAATTGGGGGTCTTC.

J is TRBJ1-1 and V is TRBV6-5; 8 bases are a match to TRBD1. Germline values: CDR1 MNHEY, CDR2 SVGAGI. The CDR3 contains 14 residues. Germline trimming cut 8 bases from V and 1 base from J; bases unmatched to any gene: 6. This CDR3 reads CASARTGTNTEAFF. Written as DNA, the CDR3 is TGTGCCAGCGCCCGGACAGGGACGAACACTGAAGCTTTCTTT.

The rearrangement links TRBV6-5 to TRBJ1-2; TRBD1 matches 9 bases. The germline CDR1 and CDR2 sequences are MNHEY and SVGAGI. J lost 3 bases, V lost 5 bases, and 4 bases had no gene match. CDR3 length: 14 residues. CDR3 protein: CASSRTGVYYGYTF. As DNA, the CDR3 is TGTGCCAGCAGTCGGACAGGGGTGTACTATGGCTACACCTTC.

This chain connects TRBV6-5 to TRBJ1-4, with 7 nucleotides matching TRBD1. Trimming at V came to 6 bases and at J to 7 bases, leaving 8 bases not matched to a gene. Germline CDR1 and CDR2: MNHEY and SVGAGI. The CDR3 contains 14 residues. CDR3 DNA sequence: TGTGCCAGCAGGAAGACAGGGTCGGGTGAAAAACTGTTTTTT. Its translation: CASRKTGSGEKLFF.

Notes on this clone: Other DNA sequences in the same sample also yield this CDR3. The rearrangement uses TRBV19 and TRBJ2-7; weak D call: TRBD1 (6 bases). The germline V gene encodes CDR1 LNHDA and CDR2 SQIVND (reference sequence). V was shortened by 6 bases and J by 4 bases, with 13 bases between the two germline ends. There are 13 residues in the CDR3. The CDR3 protein is CASSPGQSYEQYF. CDR3 DNA: TGTGCCAGTAGCCCCGGACAGTCTTACGAGCAGTACTTC. The entire variable domain, with the rest obtained from reference TRBV19 and TRBJ2-7, is as follows: DGGITQSPKYLFRKEGQNVTLSCEQNLNHDAMYWYRQDPGQGLRLIYYSQIVNDFQKGDIAEGYSVSREKKESFPLTVTSAQKNPTAFYLCASSPGQSYEQYFGPGTRLTVT.

The chain uses TRBV7-2 and TRBJ2-5; TRBD1 might be the D (6 bases). The CDR3 is 13 amino acids. The germline V and J ends were trimmed by 4 bases and 5 bases, with 11 bases remaining between them. CDR1 and CDR2 from the germline V gene are SGHTA and FQGNSA. The CDR3 DNA is TGTGCCAGCAGCTCAAAAAGGGGGGAGACCCAGTACTTC. Its protein is CASSSKRGETQYF.

This chain uses TRBV5-4 with TRBJ1-1; the D is unclear. The V end lost 2 bases, the J end lost 5 bases, and 13 bases lay between the germline ends. Germline assignment: CDR1 SGHNT and CDR2 YYREEE (reference sequence). This CDR3 contains 14 residues. The CDR3 DNA is TGTGCCAGCAGCTTTGAAACGGGCGGGACTGAAGCTTTCTTT. Its translation: CASSFETGGTEAFF.

The V and J genes are TRBV5-1 and TRBJ2-5; D is perhaps TRBD1 (6 bases). The J call is uncertain, as TRBJ2-7 better fits the DNA end. The V gene's germline CDR1 is SGHRS and CDR2 YFSETQ. This CDR3 is built from 12 residues. The CDR3: CASSLAGAEQYF. In DNA, the CDR3 is TGCGCCAGCAGCTTGGCAGGGGCCGAGCAGTACTTC.

This sequence joins TRBV28 and TRBJ2-5, with D possibly being TRBD2 (5 bases). This CDR3 is built from 13 residues. The V gene lost 3 bases and the J gene lost 4 bases, with 9 bases spanning the gap. Germline lookup yields CDR1 MDHEN and CDR2 SYDVKM. As DNA, the CDR3 is TGTGCCAGCAGTTTCGGGGTTGTAGAGACCCAGTACTTC. The encoded protein is CASSFGVVETQYF.

The chain carries TRBV27 and TRBJ1-2, with D possibly matching TRBD1 (6 bases). CDR3 length: 15 residues. The ends were cut back, 3 bases at V and 6 bases at J, with 17 bases in the middle. Germline CDR1 and CDR2: MNHEY and SMNVEV (reference sequence). CDR3 coding DNA: TGTGCCAGCAGTTTTTTACAGGGTATGAGGAATGGCTACACCTTC. It yields the protein CASSFLQGMRNGYTF.

This clone appeared once. J is TRBJ2-7 and V is TRBV6-1; 7 bases align to TRBD1. The CDR3 runs 15 residues. V was pared by 4 bases and J by 0 bases, with 6 bases of the junction left unmatched. Germline V gene data show CDR1 as MNHNS and CDR2 as SASEGT. The CDR3 nucleotides are TGTGCCAGCAGTGTCAACAGGGGCCCCTCCTACGAGCAGTACTTC. Residues: CASSVNRGPSYEQYF.

V gene TRBV28 combines with J gene TRBJ1-2; D is unclear. Germline-derived CDR1 and CDR2 are MDHEN and SYDVKM. CDR3 size: 14 residues. Trimming removed 5 bases from V and 2 bases from J, with 12 bases in between. CDR3 amino acids: CASSITDSNYGYTF. The CDR3 region has the DNA TGTGCCAGCAGTATCACAGATTCGAACTATGGCTACACCTTC.

This chain connects TRBV6-1 to TRBJ2-2; D is unresolved. CDR3 length: 15 residues. CDR1 and CDR2 from the germline V gene are MNHNS and SASEGT. Trimming stripped 7 bases from V and 3 bases from J, with 15 bases between. The CDR3 region is CASINPRSHTGELFF. The CDR3 DNA sequence: TGTGCCAGCATTAACCCTAGAAGCCACACCGGGGAGCTGTTTTTT.

The CDR3 reads CASSRQNYGYTF. The CDR3 nucleotides read TGTGCCAGTAGTAGGCAAAACTATGGCTACACCTTC. This chain uses TRBV19 with TRBJ1-2; D not resolved. CDR1 is LNHDA, CDR2 SQIVND, per germline (reference sequence). V lost 4 bases and J lost 2, with 5 bases in between. The CDR3 covers 12 residues.

The V and J genes are TRBV6-6 and TRBJ1-5, with D perhaps TRBD1 (6 bases). V lost 6 bases and J 5 bases, leaving 14 bases between the germline ends. The CDR3 spans 14 residues. Germline V CDR1 and CDR2: MNHNY, SVGAGI (reference sequence). The CDR3: CASRATGKDQPQHF. DNA for the CDR3: TGTGCCAGCAGGGCCACAGGGAAAGATCAGCCCCAGCATTTT.

This chain joins TRBV27 and TRBJ2-5; perhaps TRBD1 as D (5 bases). Per the germline V gene, CDR1 is MNHEY and CDR2 is SMNVEV (reference sequence). Trimming took off 8 bases at V and 2 bases at J, with 12 bases between the two ends. This CDR3 contains 13 residues. CDR3: CASGHRPQETQYF. As DNA, the CDR3 is TGTGCCAGCGGACACAGGCCACAAGAGACCCAGTACTTC.

The chain carries TRBV27 and TRBJ2-3; D is perhaps TRBD2 (5 bases). V shed 5 bases and J shed 0 bases, with 15 bases lying between them. This CDR3 has 16 amino acids. The germline CDR1 and CDR2 sequences are MNHEY and SMNVEV (reference sequence). In nucleotides, the CDR3 is TGTGCCAGCAGTCCTGTAGGGAGCTCTAGCACAGATACGCAGTATTTT. Translated: CASSPVGSSSTDTQYF.